This TCR beta chain comes out of a study of cytomegalovirus exposure and HLA in healthy donors. General study points: The study carried out a later analysis of TCR beta sequences. It associated roughly 17,000 of them with specific HLA alleles at a false discovery rate of 0.05. In a later analysis, parvovirus B19, influenza, CMV and Epstein-Barr virus appeared linked to several top co-occurrence clusters. An observed cluster of highly shared sequence variants was recorded as a likely sequencing artifact.

Details on this clone: As yet, its antigen is unknown.

Germline CDR1 and CDR2: ENHRY and SYGVKD. The V end lost 0 bases, the J end lost 1 base, and 8 bases lay between the germline ends. CDR3 length: 15 residues. Amplification used 60 Vbeta primers and 13 Jbeta primers. TCRdb's table, derived via immunoSEQ multiplex PCR, lists solely in-frame clones and lacks some. The ten most abundant clones cover 3.5% to 5% of a sample with tens of thousands of clones. What was sequenced was PBMCs. The source is a woman between 35 and 50 years old in good health and CMV-seropositive. V and J are TRBV10-3 and TRBJ2-3; D possibly corresponds to TRBD2 (6 bases). CDR3 bases: TGTGCCATCAGTGAGTCGGGGGAGGGCACAGATACGCAGTATTTT. Its protein product is CAISESGEGTDTQYF.